A selection of T cell receptor beta chains follows, all from one sample in a study of blood T cell repertoires in COVID-19. The repertoire was sequenced with immunoSEQ multiplex PCR; TCRdb's copy has only in-frame clones and lacks some. Among some 64,000 clones, roughly 86% were seen once, and the ten largest hold less than 4.5%. Material: peripheral blood. Receptor source: a man in his fifties with active COVID-19. Each CDR3 is given with its conserved first and last residue. The D gene is left open where the match is weak. The listing skips clone size in some rows; elsewhere it reads once, few, many or a size class.

J | size | D | V | DNA | CDR3
TRBJ1-2 | . | . | TRBV5-8 | TGTGCCAGCAGCCCCGGACAGAGAGGTACTGGCTACACCTTC | CASSPGQRGTGYTF
TRBJ1-2 | . | TRBD1 | TRBV2 | TGTGCCAGCATGCCGGGGACAGGTCTCTCCTTCTATGGCTACACCTTC | CASMPGTGLSFYGYTF
TRBJ2-3 | . | TRBD1 | TRBV11-2 | TGTGCCAGCAGCTTCGAGGGGGCCGGCACAGATACGCAGTATTTT | CASSFEGAGTDTQYF
TRBJ1-3 | . | TRBD1 | TRBV7-9 | TGTGCCCGGGCAGGGGGGACTGGAAACACCATATATTTT | CARAGGTGNTIYF
TRBJ2-3 | . | TRBD1 | TRBV7-8 | TGTGCCAGCAGCCCAGGTAGGGGGCCGAAAGATACGCAGTATTTT | CASSPGRGPKDTQYF
TRBJ1-5 | few | TRBD1 | TRBV10-3 | TGTGCCATCAGCGGGACAGGGGGCTACGGCAATCAGCCCCAGCATTTT | CAISGTGGYGNQPQHF
TRBJ2-7 | . | TRBD2 | TRBV5-1 | TGCGCCAGTCACCGCCCAGCGGGGGGGATCTACGAGCAGTACTTC | CASHRPAGGIYEQYF
TRBJ1-2 | . | . | TRBV7-3 | TGTGCCAGCAGCCCCACCGTACAGGACTATGGCTACACCTTC | CASSPTVQDYGYTF
TRBJ1-6 | . | . | TRBV6-1 | TGTGCCAGCAGTGAACGTCGGGGGGCGTATTCACCCCTCCACTTT | CASSERRGAYSPLHF
TRBJ1-2 | . | TRBD1 | TRBV2 | TGTGCCAGCAGAGCAGGCCTCGACAGGGTGAGTGGCTACACCTTC | CASRAGLDRVSGYTF
TRBJ2-3 | . | . | TRBV4-1 | TGCGCCAGCAGCCAAGAAAGGCTACAGGGAGCCACAGATACGCAGTATTTT | CASSQERLQGATDTQYF
TRBJ1-1 | . | TRBD1 | TRBV19 | TGTGCCAGTAGTAAGGGACAGGGAAACCAAGAAGCTTTCTTT | CASSKGQGNQEAFF
TRBJ1-4 | . | TRBD1 | TRBV5-6 | TGTGCCAGCAGCTTAGGATCGTCCGGGACAGGGTTTTTT | CASSLGSSGTGFF
TRBJ2-2 | . | . | TRBV12-3/TRBV12-4 | TGTGCCACCAGTCGGGGGGGGGAGCTGTTTTTT | CATSRGGELFF
TRBJ1-5 | . | TRBD1 | TRBV28 | TGTGCCAGCAGTAGACAGGGACTTGTGCCCCAGCATTTT | CASSRQGLVPQHF
TRBJ2-3 | . | TRBD2 | TRBV30 | TGTGCCTGGAGTGGCGGGGGGGCATTTGGAGATACGCAGTATTTT | CAWSGGGAFGDTQYF
TRBJ1-2 | . | . | TRBV6-5 | TGTGCCAGCAGTTACGACAGGAACTATGGCTACACCTTC | CASSYDRNYGYTF
TRBJ1-5 | . | TRBD1 | TRBV6-1 | TGTGCCAGCAGTGAGAGGGGACAGCGCAATCAGCCCCAGCATTTT | CASSERGQRNQPQHF
TRBJ1-2 | . | TRBD1 | TRBV5-6 | TGTGCCAGCAGCTTGGAGGCGCTCTGGACAGGGTCAGATGGCTACACCTTC | CASSLEALWTGSDGYTF
TRBJ2-3 | once | . | TRBV20-1 | TGCAGTGTCGGGGGTACGCAGTATTTT | CSVGGTQYF
TRBJ2-3 | . | TRBD1 | TRBV7-2 | TGTGCCAGCAGCGCACAACAGGGGGCTAGCACAGATACGCAGTATTTT | CASSAQQGASTDTQYF
TRBJ2-7 | . | . | TRBV15 | TGTGCCACCAGTTCCCTTGGGGGAGGGCAGTACTTC | CATSSLGGGQYF
TRBJ2-7 | . | TRBD1 | TRBV18 | TGTGCCAGCTCTCAAGGACAGGGGAGCTCCTACGAGCAGTACTTC | CASSQGQGSSYEQYF
TRBJ1-3 | . | TRBD1 | TRBV28 | TGTGCCAGCCAGGGACAGGGATCCTCTGGAAACACCATATATTTT | CASQGQGSSGNTIYF
TRBJ1-1 | . | . | TRBV7-9 | TGTGCCAGCAGCTTCGGGGGGGCAGGCACTGAAGCTTTCTTT | CASSFGGAGTEAFF
TRBJ1-2 | . | TRBD1 | TRBV19 | TGTGCCAGTAGTCCTGGGACAGGGGTCGCCTTCTACACCTTC | CASSPGTGVAFYTF
TRBJ1-2 | once | . | TRBV24-1 | TGTGCCACCAGTGATTTGCCCCCGAGGGATCCAGCTAACTATGGCTACACCTTC | CATSDLPPRDPANYGYTF
TRBJ2-1 | . | TRBD2 | TRBV7-6 | TGTGCCAGCAGCTTGGCTAGCGGGGGGGCAAATCAACGGCAGTTCTTC | CASSLASGGANQRQFF
TRBJ2-5 | . | TRBD2 | TRBV4-3 | TGCGCCAGCAGCCAGGGGGGGGACGCCCAAGAGACCCAGTACTTC | CASSQGGDAQETQYF
TRBJ2-5 | . | TRBD2 | TRBV19 | TGTGCCAGTAGTCGGTCCGGACTAGCGGGGGAAGAGACCCAGTACTTC | CASSRSGLAGEETQYF
TRBJ2-1 | once | . | TRBV27 | TGTGCCAGCAGCGCAAGACAGGCCTACAATGAGCAGTTCTTC | CASSARQAYNEQFF
TRBJ2-7 | once | . | TRBV6-6 | TGTGCCAGCAGTCCTAGGACAGGAGCCGCGGGGTTCTACGAGCAGTACTTC | CASSPRTGAAGFYEQYF
TRBJ2-6 | . | . | TRBV2 | TGTGCCAGCAGTGAAGACAGGTTCCCCCCCGGGGCCAACGTCCTGACTTTC | CASSEDRFPPGANVLTF
TRBJ2-7 | . | TRBD1 | TRBV27 | TGTGCCAGCAGTTTGCGCAGGGGGCTGTCTATCTACTTC | CASSLRRGLSIYF
TRBJ1-5 | . | . | TRBV7-8 | TGTGCCTCCCGGGGGGGAGGTGGGGATCAGCCCCAGCATTTT | CASRGGGGDQPQHF
TRBJ1-2 | . | TRBD1 | TRBV6-5 | TGTGCCAGCAGTCGACAGGGCTATGGCTACACCTTC | CASSRQGYGYTF
TRBJ2-7 | . | . | TRBV2 | TGTGCCAGCAGTGAAGCGTCGAGGGCCCCCTGGGGCGAGCAGTACTTC | CASSEASRAPWGEQYF
TRBJ1-2 | . | . | TRBV12-3/TRBV12-4 | TGTGCCAGCAGTTCAGGGCCCTATGGCTACACCTTC | CASSSGPYGYTF
TRBJ2-3 | . | TRBD2 | TRBV15 | TGTGCCACCAGCAATCCGCGGGGGACAGATACGCAGTATTTT | CATSNPRGTDTQYF
TRBJ2-5 | . | TRBD2 | TRBV7-2 | TGTGCCAGCAGGGGACTAGTTTCTCTGGAGACCCAGTACTTC | CASRGLVSLETQYF
TRBJ2-3 | . | TRBD1 | TRBV20-1 | TGCAGTGCTAGTATGGACAGGGGACGGGACACAGATACGCAGTATTTT | CSASMDRGRDTDTQYF
TRBJ1-1 | once | TRBD1 | TRBV30 | TGTGCCTGGAGTGAGGGGACAGACTTGAACACTGAAGCTTTCTTT | CAWSEGTDLNTEAFF